A selection of T cell receptor beta chains follows, all from one sample in a study of T cell responses to AZD1222 COVID-19 vaccine. Sequencing used immunoSEQ multiplex PCR; TCRdb keeps in-frame clones, though not all of them. The sample has 72,000 or so clones, about 85% seen once; the top ten hold about 23%. Sequenced here: peripheral blood, sampled on day 0 of AZD1222 vaccination. The source is an adult in good health. Each CDR3 is given with its conserved first and last residue. D genes are given only for firm matches. Size values are once, few and many counts, or a class for expanded clones, and some rows have none.

v_call	j_call	clone_size	d_call	cdr3_nt	cdr3_aa
TRBV7-9	TRBJ2-7	-	-	TGTGCCAGCAGCTTGGTTACAGGGAGCGAGCAGTACTTC	CASSLVTGSEQYF
TRBV5-1	TRBJ2-1	-	-	TGCGCCAGCAGCTTTGGACGGAGACCCCGTTACAATGAGCAGTTCTTC	CASSFGRRPRYNEQFF
TRBV3-1/TRBV3-2	TRBJ2-1	-	TRBD1	TGTGCCAGCAGCCACAGACAAAGGGGTGGGACAGACCCTGAGCAGTTCTTC	CASSHRQRGGTDPEQFF
TRBV19	TRBJ1-1	-	-	TGTGCCAGTAGTATCCCCGGGCTGAACACTGAAGCTTTCTTT	CASSIPGLNTEAFF
TRBV11-3	TRBJ2-5	-	-	TGTGCCAGCTCTGGAGAGACCCAGTACTTC	CASSGETQYF
TRBV24-1	TRBJ2-5	-	TRBD2	TGTGCCACCGGGACTAGCGGGAGCCAAGAGACCCAGTACTTC	CATGTSGSQETQYF
TRBV11-2	TRBJ1-2	-	-	TGTGCTAGCAGCTTAGCTTCCACATTGGGGCAGTTTTATGGCTACACCTTC	CASSLASTLGQFYGYTF
TRBV5-4	TRBJ2-1	-	TRBD1	TGTGCCAGCAGCCCTGGAGGGACAGGGCGCTACAATGAGCAGTTCTTC	CASSPGGTGRYNEQFF
TRBV5-1	TRBJ2-1	-	TRBD2	TGCGCCAGCAGGGGGACTAGCGGGATTGTAGGTAATGAGCAGTTCTTC	CASRGTSGIVGNEQFF
TRBV4-1	TRBJ2-4	-	-	TGCGCCAGCAGCCAGGGCAGCCTAGCCAAAAACATTCAGTACTTC	CASSQGSLAKNIQYF
TRBV7-2	TRBJ1-2	once	-	TGTGCCAGCAGCTTCGACGCAGCTAACTATGGCTACACCTTC	CASSFDAANYGYTF
TRBV5-1	TRBJ1-2	-	-	TGCGCCAGCAGCGGGGACCCCGGGACTGCGGGCGGCTACACCTTC	CASSGDPGTAGGYTF
TRBV6-2/TRBV6-3	TRBJ2-1	-	-	TGTGCCAGCAGTCTGGCAGGGGTGGTGAATGAGCAGTTCTTC	CASSLAGVVNEQFF
TRBV11-3	TRBJ1-1	-	-	TGTGCCAGCAGCTTATCTTTCGTCACTGAAGCTTTCTTT	CASSLSFVTEAFF
TRBV5-1	TRBJ1-3	-	-	TGCGCCAGCTCCGGGGGGGGAAGCTCTGGAAACACCATATATTTT	CASSGGGSSGNTIYF
TRBV7-9	TRBJ2-7	-	-	TGTGCCAGCAGCTATGAAGGGAGGATTACCTCCTACGAGCAGTACTTC	CASSYEGRITSYEQYF
TRBV29-1	TRBJ1-1	-	-	TGCAGCGTTGAGTTAGTAGCCAACACTGAAGCTTTCTTT	CSVELVANTEAFF
TRBV6-1	TRBJ2-7	-	-	TGTGCCAGCAGTGAAGGGCAAAACTACGAGCAGTACTTC	CASSEGQNYEQYF
TRBV14	TRBJ2-3	-	TRBD1	TGTGCCAGCAGCCAATCAGGGGGCCGGTTAGATACGCAGTATTTT	CASSQSGGRLDTQYF
TRBV3-1/TRBV3-2	TRBJ1-2	-	TRBD1	TGTGCCAGCAGCCAGGAGGGCGACAGGGGTATCTATGGCTACACCTTC	CASSQEGDRGIYGYTF
TRBV19	TRBJ1-2	-	-	TGTGCCAGTAGTATATTTGGAGGAGGACCGAAATATGGCTACACCTTC	CASSIFGGGPKYGYTF
TRBV9	TRBJ1-4	-	-	TGTGCCAGCAGCGTAGGTCCGAATTCCGGGAGTGAAAAACTGTTTTTT	CASSVGPNSGSEKLFF
TRBV9	TRBJ2-3	few	-	TGTGCCAGCAGCGTCGGTACAACGCAGTATTTT	CASSVGTTQYF